The 3 T cell receptor beta chains below come from one sample, sequenced in a study of OX40 agonist ivuxolimab in advanced cancers. The protocol was immunoSEQ multiplex PCR, while the TCRdb copy is restricted to in-frame clones and leaves out a portion. The sample yields around 70,000 clones, roughly 85% seen once. The sequenced sample was CD4+ or CD8+ T cells sorted from blood, obtained in a trial of the OX40 agonist ivuxolimab. The source is an adult with an advanced solid tumor such as melanoma, head and neck, liver or kidney cancer.

The chain employs TRBV2 and TRBJ2-2; D gene uncertain. The V gene's germline CDR1 is SNHLY and CDR2 FYNNEI. Trimming took off 7 bases at V and 4 bases at J, with 10 bases between the two ends. CDR3 length: 13 residues. The CDR3 here is CASMQTPTGELFF. The CDR3 DNA reads as TGTGCCAGCATGCAAACGCCCACCGGGGAGCTGTTTTTT.

This chain uses TRBV19 with TRBJ1-2, with 7 bases lining up with TRBD1. Germline V lookup: CDR1 LNHDA, CDR2 SQIVND (reference sequence). The CDR3 contains 15 residues. V gave up 3 bases and J gave up 8 bases; unmatched junction bases: 12. CDR3 sequence reads: CASSIVADRILGYTF. The CDR3 region has the DNA TGTGCCAGTAGTATCGTCGCGGACAGGATCCTCGGCTACACCTTC.

The chain employs TRBV7-7 and TRBJ2-3, with TRBD1 matching over 8 bases. J was trimmed by 2 bases and V by 1 base; bases with no gene match: 2. The CDR3 covers 15 residues. The V gene's germline CDR1 is SSHAT and CDR2 FNYEAQ (reference sequence). CDR3: CASSLGDRSTDTQYF. The CDR3 DNA follows: TGTGCCAGCAGCTTAGGGGACAGGTCCACAGATACGCAGTATTTT.